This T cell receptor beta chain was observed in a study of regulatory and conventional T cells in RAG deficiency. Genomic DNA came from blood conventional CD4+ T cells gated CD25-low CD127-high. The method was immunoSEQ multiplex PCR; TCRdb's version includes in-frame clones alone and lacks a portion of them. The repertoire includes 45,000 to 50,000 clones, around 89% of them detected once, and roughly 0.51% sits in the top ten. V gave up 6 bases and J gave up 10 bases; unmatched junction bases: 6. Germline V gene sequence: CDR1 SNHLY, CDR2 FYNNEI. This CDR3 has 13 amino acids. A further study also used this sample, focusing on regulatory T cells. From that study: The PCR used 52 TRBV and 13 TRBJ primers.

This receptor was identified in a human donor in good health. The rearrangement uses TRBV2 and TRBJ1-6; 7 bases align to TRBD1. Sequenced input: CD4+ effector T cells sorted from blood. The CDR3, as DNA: TGTGCCAGCAGGGGCGGGGGACAGTCACCCCTCCACTTT. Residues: CASRGGGQSPLHF.